This TCR beta chain was obtained from a study of T cells expressing NK-cell markers. Whole-study results and caveats: Several donors likewise had their CD3+CD56-NKG2C+ fraction led by these clonotypes.

Remarks on this clonotype: The antigen is unknown.

CDR1 DFQATT and CDR2 SNEGSKA come from the germline V gene (reference sequence). There are 16 residues in the CDR3. TCRdb reprocessed the 5' RACE reads and reports one entry per CDR3 protein, with no DNA. The specimen's table records a few hundred thousand distinct CDR3 sequences. Sequencing used blood T cells: a sorted CD56 or NKG2C T cell subset, CD4+ or CD8+ T cells, or bulk PBMC T cells (not recorded which). The chain joins TRBV20-1 to TRBJ2-3; the TRBD2 assignment by TCRdb is unverifiable without DNA. The receptor was derived from a man aged 18 to 29 in good health. The CDR3 loop reads CSARPGRADWADTQYF.